Here is one TCR beta chain with its context. This specimen comes from a study of blood T cell repertoires in COVID-19. Background on the study: Sites in the United States, Italy and Spain provided acute and convalescent COVID-19 samples. T cells, B-cell-depleted T cells, or PBMCs supplied cDNA or gDNA.

V lost 1 base and J 6 bases, leaving 12 bases between the germline ends. Per the germline V gene, CDR1 is SGHTA and CDR2 is FQGNSA. The CDR3 has 14 residues. In the study's own analysis: Estimated nucleated cell counts came from reference gene primer amplification. TCRdb keeps only in-frame clones here, not all; method: immunoSEQ multiplex PCR. The V and J calls and clone size were taken over from that table, and D and trimming were inferred from the DNA. The data hold about 200,000 clones, with 82% observed a single time. While infection was still active, Seattle patients were enrolled and then followed longitudinally.

The sequence derives from a woman older than 75 with COVID-19, enrolled during active disease. The V and J genes are TRBV7-2 and TRBJ1-1, with D perhaps matching TRBD1 (5 bases). The sample consisted of peripheral blood. The CDR3 nucleotides read TGTGCCAGCAGCTTAGGACAGCCTGTCGCTGAAGCTTTCTTT. This codes for CASSLGQPVAEAFF.